This entry is about one TCR beta chain. Its target is unknown. The record originates from a study of T cell responses to AZD1222 COVID-19 vaccine. The CDR3 covers 15 residues. Looked up from germline, CDR1 is SEHNR and CDR2 is FQNEAQ (reference sequence). Trimming took off 3 bases at V and 7 bases at J, with 17 bases between the two ends. The assay was immunoSEQ multiplex PCR, and TCRdb's table has in-frame clones only and misses some. Here the sample spans 100,000 to 150,000 clones, about 89% being singletons. Study-wide points: Donors in the cohort were predominantly white British and more often female, and clonal diversity was possibly underestimated. Spike was spanned by vaccine-associated CD4 TCRs, which were dominant at 160-218 and 743-854. Rises in breadth and depth of Spike-specific TCRs came after two AZD1222 doses.

This TCR was recovered from an adult in good health. Here the sequenced sample was peripheral blood, taken on day 0 of AZD1222 vaccination. This sequence joins TRBV7-9 and TRBJ2-3, with D hard to call. For the CDR3, the DNA is TGTGCCAGCAGCTTGGGTGGGATAACCTCCCATACGCAGTATTTT. Translation gives CASSLGGITSHTQYF.